The T cell receptor beta chain under discussion was sequenced for a study of cytomegalovirus exposure and HLA in healthy donors. Sequenced by immunoSEQ multiplex PCR; TCRdb stores in-frame clones only, minus some. The table lists roughly 50,000 clones, 93% of them singletons. Study-wide results and limits: It was around 160 TCR beta chains that were listed as cytomegalovirus-associated. While the bulk of TCR sequences proved rare, some public TCRs turned up in many donors.

The length of the CDR3 is 14 residues. The germline CDR1 and CDR2 sequences are SGHAT and FQNNGV. V was shortened by 3 bases and J by 4 bases, with 13 bases between the two germline ends. About this clone: As yet, its antigen is unknown.

The chain is built from TRBV11-2 and TRBJ2-7; D perhaps matches TRBD2 (6 bases). The clonotype originates from a young woman in good health and CMV-seropositive. The sample consisted of PBMCs. DNA of the CDR3: TGTGCCAGCAGCTTCGGGAGCCCACCGTACGAGCAGTACTTC. Encoded protein: CASSFGSPPYEQYF.